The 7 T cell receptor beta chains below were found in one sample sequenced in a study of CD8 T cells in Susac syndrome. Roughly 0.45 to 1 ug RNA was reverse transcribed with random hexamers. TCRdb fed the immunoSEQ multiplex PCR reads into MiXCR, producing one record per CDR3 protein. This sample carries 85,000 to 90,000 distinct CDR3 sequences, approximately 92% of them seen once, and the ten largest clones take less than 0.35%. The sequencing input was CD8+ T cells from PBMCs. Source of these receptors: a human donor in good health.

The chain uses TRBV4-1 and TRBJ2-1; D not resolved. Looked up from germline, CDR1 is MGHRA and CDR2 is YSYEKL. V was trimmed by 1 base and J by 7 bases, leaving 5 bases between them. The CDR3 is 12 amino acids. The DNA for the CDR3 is TGCGCCAGCAGCCAAGGCCATAATGAGCAGTTCTTC. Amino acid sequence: CASSQGHNEQFF.

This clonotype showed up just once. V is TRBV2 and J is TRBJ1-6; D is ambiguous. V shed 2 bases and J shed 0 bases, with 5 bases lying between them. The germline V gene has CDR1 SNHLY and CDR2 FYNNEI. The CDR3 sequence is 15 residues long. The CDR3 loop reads CASSESSSYNSPLHF. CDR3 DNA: TGTGCCAGCAGTGAATCTAGCTCCTATAATTCACCCCTCCACTTT.

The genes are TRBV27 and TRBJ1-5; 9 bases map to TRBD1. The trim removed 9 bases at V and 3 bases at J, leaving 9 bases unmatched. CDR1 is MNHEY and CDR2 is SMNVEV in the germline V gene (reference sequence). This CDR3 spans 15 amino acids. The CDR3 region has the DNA TGTGCCAGACGGTCCCGGGACAGGGTCAATCAGCCCCAGCATTTT. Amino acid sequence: CARRSRDRVNQPQHF.

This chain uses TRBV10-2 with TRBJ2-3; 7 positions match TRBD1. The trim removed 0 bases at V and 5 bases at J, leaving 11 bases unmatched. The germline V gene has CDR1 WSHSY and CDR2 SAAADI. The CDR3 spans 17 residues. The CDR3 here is CASSESRGQRPGDTQYF. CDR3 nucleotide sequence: TGCGCCAGCAGTGAGTCCCGGGGACAGAGACCCGGAGATACGCAGTATTTT.

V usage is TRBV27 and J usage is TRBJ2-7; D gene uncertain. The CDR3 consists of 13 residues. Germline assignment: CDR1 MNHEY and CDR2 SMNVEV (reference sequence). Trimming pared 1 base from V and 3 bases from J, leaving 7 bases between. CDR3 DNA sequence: TGTGCCAGCAGTTTATTCCTGAACTACGAGCAGTACTTC. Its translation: CASSLFLNYEQYF.

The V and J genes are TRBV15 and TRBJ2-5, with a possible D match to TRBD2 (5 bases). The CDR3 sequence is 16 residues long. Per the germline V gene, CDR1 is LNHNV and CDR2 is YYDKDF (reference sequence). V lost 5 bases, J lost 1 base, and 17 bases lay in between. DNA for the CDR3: TGTGCCACCAGCTGGGCGGGCGAGGGAATCCAAGAGACCCAGTACTTC. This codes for CATSWAGEGIQETQYF.

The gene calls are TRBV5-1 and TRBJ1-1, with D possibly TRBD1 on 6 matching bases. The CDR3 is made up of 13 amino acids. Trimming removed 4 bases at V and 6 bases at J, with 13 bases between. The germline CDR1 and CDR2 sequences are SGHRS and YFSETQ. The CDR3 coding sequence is TGCGCCAGCAGCCCCGGACAGATATCTGAAGCTTTCTTT. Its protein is CASSPGQISEAFF.